This entry describes one T cell receptor (beta chain). No antigen is known for it. In germline, CDR1 is SGHVS, CDR2 FQNEAQ. The CDR3 consists of 14 residues. V lost 2 bases and J lost 10, with 17 bases in between. This specimen comes from a study of cytomegalovirus exposure and HLA in healthy donors. General study findings and limits: Owing to their indistinguishability, certain V segments, notably TRBV6-2 and TRBV6-3, were excluded. Reported results showed that the classifier diagnosed cytomegalovirus status with high specificity and sensitivity.

It was with 60 Vbeta and 13 Jbeta primers that the PCR ran. Clones were sequenced by immunoSEQ multiplex PCR, and TCRdb holds only the in-frame ones, with some missing. The table lists some 170,000 clones, over 80% of them singletons. The sample consisted of PBMCs. The chain is built from TRBV7-8 and TRBJ1-1; a possible D gene is TRBD1 (5 bases). This clonotype was obtained from a girl aged 5-17 years in good health and CMV-seropositive. The CDR3 bases are TGTGCCAGCAGCTTATCCGGACACCCGGACGGAGCTTTCTTT. Amino acids: CASSLSGHPDGAFF.